This record looks at one T cell receptor (beta chain) sequence and its context. Its antigen remains unknown. Unique molecular identifiers were present in the TCR beta cDNA libraries. With about 0.95 to 10 million T cells as the source, approximately 450,000 cDNA molecules resulted. TCRdb fed the PCR reads into MiXCR, producing one record per CDR3 protein. The table lists a few hundred thousand distinct CDR3 sequences, about a third of them singletons. The sample comes from a study of post-analysis software for immune sequencing data. Germline-derived CDR1 and CDR2 are DFQATT and SNEGSKA (reference sequence). The CDR3 consists of 14 residues. Trimming at V came to 5 bases and at J to 4 bases, leaving 7 bases not matched to a gene. Study-level results: Roughly five TRBV segments occurring more often in patients than controls included TRBV5-6, TRBV5-1 and TRBV20-1.

The chain carries TRBV20-1 and TRBJ2-5, with TRBD2 identical over 10 bases. The sample consisted of blood. The clonotype was recovered from a girl aged 5 to 17 with multiple sclerosis. The CDR3 nucleotides read TGCAGTGCTGTTAGCGGGGGGAGGGGAGAGACCCAGTACTTC. This translates into CSAVSGGRGETQYF.